The T cell receptor (beta chain) under discussion was sequenced for a study of blood T cells in healthy people across ages. Study-wide results and limits: PBMCs that were unsorted prevented a conclusive naive versus antigen-experienced comparison. Fewer expanded clones and more diversity marked long-lived versus aged donors.

Germline V gives CDR1 GTSNPN, CDR2 SVGIG (reference sequence). V was shortened by 6 bases and J by 7 bases, with 13 bases between the two germline ends. This CDR3 comprises 13 residues. Notes on this clonotype: The antigen remains undetermined.

The authors ran a second PCR of about 6 to 12 cycles using a sample-barcoded 5' primer and a J-beta primer mix. There were at least 3 million CDR3-containing paired-end reads obtained from each sample. Each CDR3 protein is one row after TCRdb ran MiXCR on the 5' RACE reads. Here the sample spans 650,000 to 800,000 distinct CDR3 sequences, under 45% being singletons. V and J are TRBV30 and TRBJ1-6; D not resolved. The receptor was derived from a man aged 60 to 69 in good health. What was sequenced was blood. The CDR3 protein is CACPPPGNSPLHF. DNA for the CDR3: TGTGCCTGCCCTCCGCCGGGGAATTCACCCCTCCACTTT.